This is a list of T cell receptor beta chains from one sample in a study of blood T cell repertoires in COVID-19. This table comes from immunoSEQ multiplex PCR, and its TCRdb copy is limited to in-frame clones, with some not included. The sample carries 65,000 to 75,000 clones, about 81% recorded once. The source material was peripheral blood. The receptors stem from an elderly man with acute or convalescent COVID-19. Both conserved end residues are part of each CDR3. The order of the fields is CDR3 DNA, CDR3 protein, clone size, V gene, D gene, J gene. A D gene is named only where the DNA matches it firmly. Clone size, where shown, is once, few, many, or a class for clones that have expanded.

CDR3 DNA: TGTGCCAGCAGCTCTCTTTCGGACACACTTAGCAATCAGCCCCAGCATTTT
CDR3 protein: CASSSLSDTLSNQPQHF
clone size: .
V gene: TRBV21-1
D gene: .
J gene: TRBJ1-5

CDR3 DNA: TGTGCCAGCACAGGCGGGACCGGGGAGCTGTTTTTT
CDR3 protein: CASTGGTGELFF
clone size: many
V gene: TRBV2
D gene: .
J gene: TRBJ2-2

CDR3 DNA: TGTGCCTCTACCCCGGCTTACTTAGCTCAAGCTTTCTTT
CDR3 protein: CASTPAYLAQAFF
clone size: .
V gene: TRBV19
D gene: .
J gene: TRBJ1-1

CDR3 DNA: TGTGCCAGCAGCCCCGGGACAGGGGGTCAGCCCCAGCATTTT
CDR3 protein: CASSPGTGGQPQHF
clone size: .
V gene: TRBV11-2
D gene: TRBD1
J gene: TRBJ1-5

CDR3 DNA: TGTGCCAGCAGCCGGACAGGGGAAAATGGCTACACCTTC
CDR3 protein: CASSRTGENGYTF
clone size: .
V gene: TRBV9
D gene: TRBD1
J gene: TRBJ1-2

CDR3 DNA: TGTGCCAGCAGTTCCGAATGGGACAGTGAAGCTTTCTTT
CDR3 protein: CASSSEWDSEAFF
clone size: .
V gene: TRBV12-3/TRBV12-4
D gene: TRBD1
J gene: TRBJ1-1

CDR3 DNA: TGTGCCAGCAGCTTTAGCACCGGGGAGCTGTTTTTT
CDR3 protein: CASSFSTGELFF
clone size: .
V gene: TRBV9
D gene: .
J gene: TRBJ2-2

CDR3 DNA: TGCGCCAGCAGCCACCACCACGGGACAGGGGCCTACGAGCAGTACTTC
CDR3 protein: CASSHHHGTGAYEQYF
clone size: .
V gene: TRBV4-3
D gene: TRBD1
J gene: TRBJ2-7

CDR3 DNA: TGTGCCAGCAGTGGCCTCCCGGGACTTAGAAAGGCTTTCTTT
CDR3 protein: CASSGLPGLRKAFF
clone size: .
V gene: TRBV6-2/TRBV6-3
D gene: .
J gene: TRBJ1-1

CDR3 DNA: TGTGCCAGCAGCTTCACAGAAGAGACCCAGTACTTC
CDR3 protein: CASSFTEETQYF
clone size: .
V gene: TRBV11-2
D gene: .
J gene: TRBJ2-5

CDR3 DNA: TGTGCCAGCACGCGGTTATCTAATGAAAAACTGTTTTTT
CDR3 protein: CASTRLSNEKLFF
clone size: few
V gene: TRBV5-6
D gene: .
J gene: TRBJ1-4

CDR3 DNA: TGCAGCGCGCAGGGGTCAGGCGGGGAAAAACTGTTTTTT
CDR3 protein: CSAQGSGGEKLFF
clone size: .
V gene: TRBV29-1
D gene: .
J gene: TRBJ1-4

CDR3 DNA: TGTGCCAGCTCAGCGGGGGGAGAAAACACCGGGGAGCTGTTTTTT
CDR3 protein: CASSAGGENTGELFF
clone size: .
V gene: TRBV18
D gene: TRBD2
J gene: TRBJ2-2

CDR3 DNA: TGTGCCAGCAGCCGTTCTTGGGCGGGAGTGGAGGCGCAGTATTTT
CDR3 protein: CASSRSWAGVEAQYF
clone size: few
V gene: TRBV7-9
D gene: TRBD2
J gene: TRBJ2-3

CDR3 DNA: TGTGCCAGCAGCTTAGCAGAGACCCAGTACTTC
CDR3 protein: CASSLAETQYF
clone size: .
V gene: TRBV5-4
D gene: .
J gene: TRBJ2-5

CDR3 DNA: TGTGCCAGCAGTACCGGGACACAGTACTACGAGCAGTACTTC
CDR3 protein: CASSTGTQYYEQYF
clone size: .
V gene: TRBV28
D gene: .
J gene: TRBJ2-7

CDR3 DNA: TGCGCCAGCAGCTTGGCCCCCCCGGGGCAGTTCTTC
CDR3 protein: CASSLAPPGQFF
clone size: .
V gene: TRBV5-1
D gene: .
J gene: TRBJ2-1

CDR3 DNA: TGTGCCAGCGGAACTACCGGGACAGGGGGGCGTCAGGAGACCCAGTACTTC
CDR3 protein: CASGTTGTGGRQETQYF
clone size: once
V gene: TRBV25-1
D gene: TRBD1
J gene: TRBJ2-5

CDR3 DNA: TGTGCCAGCAGTCCCCGGGACAGGGTCTACGAGCAGTACTTC
CDR3 protein: CASSPRDRVYEQYF
clone size: few
V gene: TRBV6-5
D gene: TRBD1
J gene: TRBJ2-7

CDR3 DNA: TGTGCCACCGGGGAGGTTGGCAATCAGCCCCAGCATTTT
CDR3 protein: CATGEVGNQPQHF
clone size: .
V gene: TRBV25-1
D gene: .
J gene: TRBJ1-5

CDR3 DNA: TGTGCCAGCGTTCTACAGTATACGCAGTATTTT
CDR3 protein: CASVLQYTQYF
clone size: .
V gene: TRBV28
D gene: .
J gene: TRBJ2-3

CDR3 DNA: TGTGCCAGCTCACCTACTAGCGGGAGGAATGAGCAGTTCTTC
CDR3 protein: CASSPTSGRNEQFF
clone size: .
V gene: TRBV18
D gene: TRBD2
J gene: TRBJ2-1

CDR3 DNA: TGTGCCAGCAGGGGCCCCCCGGGACAGGGGGTCGATGGCTACACCTTC
CDR3 protein: CASRGPPGQGVDGYTF
clone size: once
V gene: TRBV19
D gene: TRBD1
J gene: TRBJ1-2

CDR3 DNA: TGTGCCAGCACCCGGGGCGGGGAGGGAGAGACCCAGTACTTC
CDR3 protein: CASTRGGEGETQYF
clone size: few
V gene: TRBV5-4
D gene: TRBD2
J gene: TRBJ2-5